This TCR beta chain stems from a study of vaccination effects on CD4 cells after COVID-19 (dated by TCRdb to 2022 to 2024). Background for the entire study: To identify antigen-specific CD4+ T cell clonotypes by their expansion, the ViraFEST assay first stimulated PBMC with viral peptide pools and then applied TCR sequencing. Some 2 million PBMC per well were cultured with roughly 10 ug/ml peptides in IMDM containing 5% human AB serum, approximately 9.1 IU/ml IL-2 and gentamicin. SARS-CoV-2 spike-specific CD4+ TCR repertoires were compared before and after mRNA vaccination in COVID-19 convalescent patients and in infection-naive vaccine recipients. A total of over nine COVID-19 convalescent patients and several SARS-CoV-2-naive healthy vaccine recipients were included in the full study. Participants received two doses of either the BNT162b2 or the mRNA-1273 mRNA SARS-CoV-2 vaccine. In the study, cultures from other donors were sequenced using the Oncomine TCR Beta short-read assay on an Illumina iSeq 100.

After around eleven days of culture, CD4+ T cells were isolated with the EasySep CD4+ T cell isolation kit. The absence of prior SARS-CoV-2 infection in healthy vaccine recipients was confirmed by negative nucleocapsid antibodies before and after vaccination. On days 3 and 7, half of the culture medium was replaced with fresh IL-2-containing medium. Unless noted otherwise, every peptide stimulation condition was cultured in triplicate wells. PBMC were separated from whole blood using Ficoll-Paque Plus gradient centrifugation and were then either cryopreserved at -140C or used fresh. The QIAamp micro DNA kit was used to extract genomic DNA from the cultured CD4+ T cells. About this clone itself: Its antigen is not yet known. It has no much larger one-base neighbor in the sample; base qualities were not kept.

V sheds 7 bases and J sheds 9 bases, leaving 16 bases between their ends. CDR1 and CDR2, looked up from the germline V gene, are SNHLY and FYNNEI. The CDR3 runs 14 amino acids, cysteine and phenylalanine included. The sequence is cut down to CDR3 DNA, 42 bases in frame from base 1. Libraries were constructed by the immunoSEQ multiplex PCR assay. DNA from the cultured, isolated CD4+ T cells was subjected to TCR beta CDR3 sequencing. In the authors' own workflow: Non-productive TCR sequences were discarded, and reads were trimmed to the CDR3 region, with only CDR3s of 7 or more amino acids retained. The MANAFEST web app was used to identify antigen-specific clonotypes by comparing expansion in peptide wells with expansion in reference cultures. To be called positive, a clone needed expansion at FDR<0.05 compared with the reference and with all other wells, an odds ratio greater than 5, and a frequency greater than 0.1% in two replicate wells. A clonotype was called cross-reactive if it was significantly expanded both in SARS-CoV-2 spike wells and in at least one common cold coronavirus spike condition. Levenshtein distance calculated with the stringdist R package was used to assess CDR3 similarity, and unrooted trees were constructed with ape in R 3.6.1. The table was pulled from immuneACCESS by TCRdb, which kept in-frame rearrangements only. Such tables lose some clones; where checked, under half of the loss comes from unresolved V genes, and the rest has no known cause. V, J and clone size are taken as reported in that table, and D and trimming were inferred from the DNA itself. The table for this sample lists 35,000 to 40,000 clones; roughly 74% of them were counted only once. The ten largest clonotypes hold 2.5% to 3.5% of the sample.

Broader findings and caveats from the paper: Marked clonal contraction was observed in both infection-induced and vaccine-induced clones at late post-vaccination timepoints, consistent with waning T cell responses. Among healthy vaccine recipients, nearly all vaccine-induced clones were SARS-CoV-2 mono-reactive, and only 1 of 255 was cross-reactive with common cold coronaviruses. Limitations of the study were the small number of convalescent patients and the absence of early post-infection timepoints.

Recombination linked TRBV2 to TRBJ1-6; the D gene is perhaps TRBD1, on 5 matching bases. Sequences were derived from CD4+ T cells from PBMCs cultured without peptide, sampled before COVID-19 vaccination. The sequence derives from a human donor who received a COVID-19 vaccine. This receptor carries the CDR3 CASKRDLVGSPLHF. The nucleotides read TGTGCCAGCAAGAGGGACCTCGTAGGTTCACCCCTCCACTTT. Joined to the reference TRBV2 and TRBJ1-6 proteins, this CDR3 gives the full variable domain: EPEVTQTPSHQVTQMGQEVILRCVPISNHLYFYWYRQILGQKVEFLVSFYNNEISEKSEIFDDQFSVERPDGSNFTLKIRSTKLEDSAMYFCASKRDLVGSPLHFGNGTRLTVT.